The 29 T cell receptor beta chains below were found in one sample sequenced in a study of shared clonotypes between healthy human individuals. Measured with immunoSEQ multiplex PCR; TCRdb has only the in-frame clones, and not every one. The table has under 650,000 clones, about 96% seen once. Sample: naive CD4+ T cells sorted from blood. Subset here: CD45RA+ positively selected. All receptors derive from a woman in her twenties or thirties in good health.

J is TRBJ1-1 and V is TRBV10-3, with TRBD1 matching over 8 bases. The CDR3 sequence is 13 residues long. Germline V gene data show CDR1 as ENHRY and CDR2 as SYGVKD. V dropped 6 bases and J dropped 3; count of bases not matched to a gene: 3. The CDR3 here is CAIRGTGDTEAFF. The CDR3 DNA follows: TGTGCCATCAGGGGGACAGGCGACACTGAAGCTTTCTTT.

The chain is built from TRBV27 and TRBJ1-1; perhaps TRBD1 as D (5 bases). The CDR3 spans 15 residues. V was trimmed by 3 bases and J by 5 bases, leaving 16 bases between them. Germline V gene lookup returns CDR1 MNHEY and CDR2 SMNVEV (reference sequence). The CDR3 here is CASSFRPAEGTEAFF. CDR3 sequence (DNA): TGTGCCAGCAGTTTTCGGCCCGCCGAGGGGACTGAAGCTTTCTTT.

V and J are TRBV18 and TRBJ2-7; 15 nucleotides agree with TRBD2. Germline values: CDR1 KGHSH, CDR2 LQKENI. CDR3 length: 18 residues. J lost 5 bases, V lost 3 bases, and 11 bases had no gene match. The CDR3 DNA reads as TGTGCCAGCTCACCCCACCTAGGACTAGCGGGAGGGCCCCACGAGCAGTACTTC. Translating it yields CASSPHLGLAGGPHEQYF.

The CDR3 DNA reads TGTGCCAGCAGTTTGGGGAGGGAGTCGGACTATGGCTACACCTTC. Encoded protein: CASSLGRESDYGYTF. V and J are TRBV28 and TRBJ1-2; D is unclear. The V end was cut by 3 bases, the J end by 3 bases, with 14 bases between. There are 15 residues in the CDR3. The germline V gene encodes CDR1 MDHEN and CDR2 SYDVKM.

V gene TRBV7-3 combines with J gene TRBJ2-1; 12 bases are shared with TRBD2. Germline-derived CDR1 and CDR2 are SGHTA and FQGTGA. There are 15 residues in the CDR3. The V segment lost 0 bases and the J segment 6 bases; nucleotides outside the gene matches: 0. CDR3 coding DNA: TGTGCCAGCAGCTTAACGGGACTAGCGGGCAATGAGCAGTTCTTC. Amino acid sequence: CASSLTGLAGNEQFF.

This chain connects TRBV5-1 to TRBJ2-5; 9 positions agree with TRBD1. V lost 4 bases, J lost 4 bases, and 11 bases stayed unmatched. This CDR3 has 16 residues. CDR1 is SGHRS and CDR2 is YFSETQ in the germline V gene. CDR3 DNA sequence: TGCGCCAGCAGCCAAGGAGGACAGGGGAGGAGAGAGACCCAGTACTTC. Translated, it gives CASSQGGQGRRETQYF. The variable domain in full, completed from reference TRBV5-1 and TRBJ2-5, reads KAGVTQTPRYLIKTRGQQVTLSCSPISGHRSVSWYQQTPGQGLQFLFEYFSETQRNKGNFPGRFSGRQFSNSRSEMNVSTLELGDSALYLCASSQGGQGRRETQYFGPGTRLLVL.

The rearrangement links TRBV7-9 to TRBJ2-2; no reliable D call. Germline values: CDR1 SEHNR, CDR2 FQNEAQ (reference sequence). V was clipped by 2 bases and J by 0 bases, with 16 bases between them. The CDR3 totals 18 residues. DNA of the CDR3: TGTGCCAGCAGCTTACTCCCCTTGGCGGTATCGAACACCGGGGAGCTGTTTTTT. It encodes CASSLLPLAVSNTGELFF.

J is TRBJ1-4 and V is TRBV7-9; no definite D call. V gave up 5 bases and J gave up 7 bases, with 8 bases separating them. The CDR3 is 12 residues long. Germline CDR1 reads SEHNR; CDR2 reads FQNEAQ (reference sequence). CDR3: CASSPLTEKLFF. The CDR3 nucleotides read TGTGCCAGCAGCCCCCTAACTGAAAAACTGTTTTTT.

This chain joins TRBV2 and TRBJ1-4; weak D call: TRBD1 (5 bases). This CDR3 comprises 17 residues. Deletions cut 7 bases from V and 0 bases from J, with 18 bases between. The germline V gene has CDR1 SNHLY and CDR2 FYNNEI. The CDR3 here is CASTPTGRLATNEKLFF. The DNA for the CDR3 is TGTGCCAGCACTCCCACAGGACGCCTCGCAACTAATGAAAAACTGTTTTTT.

This clone is a singleton in its sample. This chain links TRBV21-1 with TRBJ2-5; TRBD1 reflects the table's D call only, with no check against the DNA. TRBV21-1 is a pseudogene. The CDR3 totals 12 residues. CDR3 nucleotides: TGTGCCAGCAACGACAGGGATCAGGAGCAGTACTTC. It specifies CASNDRDQEQYF.

This chain uses TRBV2 with TRBJ2-7, with 8 bases lining up with TRBD2. The germline CDR1 and CDR2 sequences are SNHLY and FYNNEI. V lost 5 bases and J lost 0; bases outside the gene matches: 6. The CDR3 has 15 amino acids. DNA for the CDR3: TGTGCCAGCAGTCCCGGACTAGCAGACTCCTACGAGCAGTACTTC. It is translated as CASSPGLADSYEQYF. Drawing the rest from reference TRBV2 and TRBJ2-7, the complete variable domain is EPEVTQTPSHQVTQMGQEVILRCVPISNHLYFYWYRQILGQKVEFLVSFYNNEISEKSEIFDDQFSVERPDGSNFTLKIRSTKLEDSAMYFCASSPGLADSYEQYFGPGTRLTVT.

The chain joins TRBV7-9 to TRBJ2-1, with no clear D. This CDR3 contains 12 residues. V lost 1 base and J 4 bases, leaving 2 bases between the germline ends. From germline, CDR1 is SEHNR and CDR2 FQNEAQ (reference sequence). The DNA of the CDR3 is TGTGCCAGCAGCTTAGGGTACAATGAGCAGTTCTTC. It translates to CASSLGYNEQFF.

The chain couples TRBV4-1 to TRBJ2-1; TRBD2 matches 9 bases. CDR1 and CDR2 from the germline V gene are MGHRA and YSYEKL. Unmatched junction bases numbered 6, after V lost 4 bases and J lost 2 bases. The length of the CDR3 is 16 residues. CDR3 coding DNA: TGCGCCAGCAGCCGATTAGCGGGAGTGCCCTACAATGAGCAGTTCTTC. Residues: CASSRLAGVPYNEQFF.

The chain joins TRBV19 to TRBJ1-4; D is unclear. Germline V gene lookup returns CDR1 LNHDA and CDR2 SQIVND (reference sequence). This CDR3 spans 17 amino acids. Trimming took 7 bases from V and 0 from J, leaving 18 bases between them. The CDR3 DNA sequence: TGTGCCAGTATTCCCTTCAATCTGGCTGCAACTAATGAAAAACTGTTTTTT. Residues: CASIPFNLAATNEKLFF.

This sequence joins TRBV6-6 and TRBJ1-2; the match to TRBD1 covers 7 bases. Trimming took 6 bases from V and 8 from J; bases not matched to a gene: 15. Looked up from germline, CDR1 is MNHNY and CDR2 is SVGAGI (reference sequence). This CDR3 region has 15 residues. CDR3 amino acids: CASSRRQGTLWGYTF. The CDR3 DNA reads as TGTGCCAGCAGCAGACGACAGGGAACCTTGTGGGGCTACACCTTC.

The V gene is TRBV4-1, the J gene TRBJ2-7; tentative D call: TRBD1 (8 bases). This CDR3 has 18 residues. Trimming shortened V by 5 bases and J by 3 bases, and 26 bases separated the two germline ends. The germline CDR1 and CDR2 sequences are MGHRA and YSYEKL. CDR3 loop: CASSVRTGSGLDGYEQYF. The CDR3 bases are TGCGCCAGCAGCGTACGGACAGGGTCCGGACTAGATGGCTACGAGCAGTACTTC.

The CDR3 loop is CASSQGRAGGGAKNIQYF. The CDR3 DNA is TGCGCCAGCAGCCAAGGTCGAGCGGGAGGGGGAGCCAAAAACATTCAGTACTTC. The chain links TRBV4-1 to TRBJ2-4; 10 nucleotides match TRBD2. The ends lost 1 base at V and 0 bases at J; junction bases unmatched: 6. Germline V gives CDR1 MGHRA, CDR2 YSYEKL. The CDR3 is 18 amino acids.

The chain is built from TRBV5-4 and TRBJ2-7; D possibly corresponds to TRBD2 (5 bases). Germline assignment: CDR1 SGHNT and CDR2 YYREEE (reference sequence). The V gene lost 3 bases and the J gene lost 1 base, with 14 bases spanning the gap. The CDR3 consists of 15 residues. The CDR3 DNA sequence: TGTGCCAGCAGCTCCCGGGGTGCAGGTTCCTACGAGCAGTACTTC. It translates to CASSSRGAGSYEQYF.

This clone was detected once. The V gene is TRBV4-1, the J gene TRBJ2-1; TRBD2 matches 9 bases. Looked up from germline, CDR1 is MGHRA and CDR2 is YSYEKL. This CDR3 region has 17 residues. The ends lost 3 bases at V and 1 base at J; junction bases unmatched: 7. The CDR3 DNA sequence: TGCGCCAGCAGCCAGCCCACTAGCGGGCGATCCTACAATGAGCAGTTCTTC. This gives the protein CASSQPTSGRSYNEQFF.

The V call is TRBV28, the J call TRBJ1-2; no clear D. Germline V lookup: CDR1 MDHEN, CDR2 SYDVKM. The length of the CDR3 is 15 residues. Trimming removed 2 bases from V and 1 base from J, with 11 bases in between. The CDR3 reads CASSLGASRNYGYTF. CDR3 sequence (DNA): TGTGCCAGCAGTTTAGGTGCCAGTCGTAACTATGGCTACACCTTC.

V and J are TRBV2 and TRBJ2-5, with TRBD2 as a possible D gene (5 bases). With 4 bases removed from V and 5 bases from J, the gap between germline ends came to 11 bases. This CDR3 contains 13 residues. Germline V CDR1 and CDR2: SNHLY, FYNNEI. The DNA of the CDR3 is TGTGCCAGCAGTGCGGGATCCGGGGAGACCCAGTACTTC. Translation: CASSAGSGETQYF.

This chain connects TRBV7-9 to TRBJ1-1, with D unresolved. The CDR3 totals 13 residues. CDR1 is SEHNR, CDR2 FQNEAQ, per germline (reference sequence). Trimming pared 3 bases from V and 3 bases from J, leaving 8 bases between. The CDR3 sequence: CASSFKPDTEAFF. DNA of the CDR3: TGTGCCAGCAGCTTCAAACCGGACACTGAAGCTTTCTTT.

This chain joins TRBV5-1 and TRBJ2-3; maybe TRBD2 (6 bases). The CDR3 is 16 amino acids. Germline CDR1 reads SGHRS; CDR2 reads YFSETQ. The V gene lost 5 bases and the J gene lost 2 bases, with 18 bases spanning the gap. CDR3 DNA sequence: TGCGCCAGCAGGCGAGCCGGGACTCCTACCACAGATACGCAGTATTTT. It yields the protein CASRRAGTPTTDTQYF.

As for this clone: The sample carries other DNA sequences with the same CDR3. The chain combines TRBV19 with TRBJ1-1; a possible D gene is TRBD1 (5 bases). With 6 bases removed from V and 1 base from J, the gap between germline ends came to 12 bases. The CDR3 has 14 residues. Germline-derived CDR1 and CDR2 are LNHDA and SQIVND (reference sequence). In DNA form, the CDR3 reads TGTGCCAGTAGCCCTGGGACGGGGAACACTGAAGCTTTCTTT. Amino acid sequence: CASSPGTGNTEAFF.

The chain has TRBV5-4 and TRBJ2-7; D is perhaps TRBD1 (6 bases). V dropped 1 base and J dropped 7 bases, with 9 bases sitting between them. The CDR3 sequence is 12 residues long. CDR1 SGHNT and CDR2 YYREEE come from the germline V gene (reference sequence). Here the CDR3 reads CASSLYQGEQYF. The CDR3 DNA reads as TGTGCCAGCAGCTTGTACCAGGGGGAGCAGTACTTC.

The chain recombines TRBV27 with TRBJ1-2; a weak D match, TRBD1 (6 bases). Germline lookup yields CDR1 MNHEY and CDR2 SMNVEV (reference sequence). The V gene lost 6 bases and the J gene lost 7 bases, with 15 bases spanning the gap. The CDR3 covers 13 residues. The CDR3 region is CASRKQGISGYTF. The CDR3 DNA is TGTGCCAGCAGGAAACAGGGTATAAGTGGCTACACCTTC.

This chain links TRBV7-9 with TRBJ2-7; TRBD2 might be the D (6 bases). The CDR3 extends over 13 amino acids. The germline V gene encodes CDR1 SEHNR and CDR2 FQNEAQ (reference sequence). Trimming took 5 bases from V and 3 from J, leaving 11 bases between them. The CDR3 sequence: CASSRDLLYEQYF. In DNA form, the CDR3 reads TGTGCCAGCAGCCGGGACTTACTCTACGAGCAGTACTTC.

The rearrangement links TRBV7-1 to TRBJ1-1; TRBD1 is a possible D gene (6 bases). TRBV7-1 is annotated as an ORF whose role is uncertain. The V end lost 5 bases, the J end lost 3 bases, and 13 bases lay between the germline ends. This CDR3 contains 14 residues. CDR3 in amino acids: CASSPAGADTEAFF. The CDR3 bases are TGTGCCAGCAGCCCCGCGGGGGCTGACACTGAAGCTTTCTTT.

The chain employs TRBV5-5 and TRBJ2-7; 9 bases align to TRBD1. Losses at the gene ends were 4 bases for V and 0 bases for J; bases not matched to a gene: 5. The CDR3 runs to 15 residues. Germline lookup yields CDR1 SGHKS and CDR2 YYEKEE (reference sequence). The CDR3 coding sequence is TGTGCCAGCAGCCCGGGACAGGGTATCTCCTACGAGCAGTACTTC. Translated: CASSPGQGISYEQYF.